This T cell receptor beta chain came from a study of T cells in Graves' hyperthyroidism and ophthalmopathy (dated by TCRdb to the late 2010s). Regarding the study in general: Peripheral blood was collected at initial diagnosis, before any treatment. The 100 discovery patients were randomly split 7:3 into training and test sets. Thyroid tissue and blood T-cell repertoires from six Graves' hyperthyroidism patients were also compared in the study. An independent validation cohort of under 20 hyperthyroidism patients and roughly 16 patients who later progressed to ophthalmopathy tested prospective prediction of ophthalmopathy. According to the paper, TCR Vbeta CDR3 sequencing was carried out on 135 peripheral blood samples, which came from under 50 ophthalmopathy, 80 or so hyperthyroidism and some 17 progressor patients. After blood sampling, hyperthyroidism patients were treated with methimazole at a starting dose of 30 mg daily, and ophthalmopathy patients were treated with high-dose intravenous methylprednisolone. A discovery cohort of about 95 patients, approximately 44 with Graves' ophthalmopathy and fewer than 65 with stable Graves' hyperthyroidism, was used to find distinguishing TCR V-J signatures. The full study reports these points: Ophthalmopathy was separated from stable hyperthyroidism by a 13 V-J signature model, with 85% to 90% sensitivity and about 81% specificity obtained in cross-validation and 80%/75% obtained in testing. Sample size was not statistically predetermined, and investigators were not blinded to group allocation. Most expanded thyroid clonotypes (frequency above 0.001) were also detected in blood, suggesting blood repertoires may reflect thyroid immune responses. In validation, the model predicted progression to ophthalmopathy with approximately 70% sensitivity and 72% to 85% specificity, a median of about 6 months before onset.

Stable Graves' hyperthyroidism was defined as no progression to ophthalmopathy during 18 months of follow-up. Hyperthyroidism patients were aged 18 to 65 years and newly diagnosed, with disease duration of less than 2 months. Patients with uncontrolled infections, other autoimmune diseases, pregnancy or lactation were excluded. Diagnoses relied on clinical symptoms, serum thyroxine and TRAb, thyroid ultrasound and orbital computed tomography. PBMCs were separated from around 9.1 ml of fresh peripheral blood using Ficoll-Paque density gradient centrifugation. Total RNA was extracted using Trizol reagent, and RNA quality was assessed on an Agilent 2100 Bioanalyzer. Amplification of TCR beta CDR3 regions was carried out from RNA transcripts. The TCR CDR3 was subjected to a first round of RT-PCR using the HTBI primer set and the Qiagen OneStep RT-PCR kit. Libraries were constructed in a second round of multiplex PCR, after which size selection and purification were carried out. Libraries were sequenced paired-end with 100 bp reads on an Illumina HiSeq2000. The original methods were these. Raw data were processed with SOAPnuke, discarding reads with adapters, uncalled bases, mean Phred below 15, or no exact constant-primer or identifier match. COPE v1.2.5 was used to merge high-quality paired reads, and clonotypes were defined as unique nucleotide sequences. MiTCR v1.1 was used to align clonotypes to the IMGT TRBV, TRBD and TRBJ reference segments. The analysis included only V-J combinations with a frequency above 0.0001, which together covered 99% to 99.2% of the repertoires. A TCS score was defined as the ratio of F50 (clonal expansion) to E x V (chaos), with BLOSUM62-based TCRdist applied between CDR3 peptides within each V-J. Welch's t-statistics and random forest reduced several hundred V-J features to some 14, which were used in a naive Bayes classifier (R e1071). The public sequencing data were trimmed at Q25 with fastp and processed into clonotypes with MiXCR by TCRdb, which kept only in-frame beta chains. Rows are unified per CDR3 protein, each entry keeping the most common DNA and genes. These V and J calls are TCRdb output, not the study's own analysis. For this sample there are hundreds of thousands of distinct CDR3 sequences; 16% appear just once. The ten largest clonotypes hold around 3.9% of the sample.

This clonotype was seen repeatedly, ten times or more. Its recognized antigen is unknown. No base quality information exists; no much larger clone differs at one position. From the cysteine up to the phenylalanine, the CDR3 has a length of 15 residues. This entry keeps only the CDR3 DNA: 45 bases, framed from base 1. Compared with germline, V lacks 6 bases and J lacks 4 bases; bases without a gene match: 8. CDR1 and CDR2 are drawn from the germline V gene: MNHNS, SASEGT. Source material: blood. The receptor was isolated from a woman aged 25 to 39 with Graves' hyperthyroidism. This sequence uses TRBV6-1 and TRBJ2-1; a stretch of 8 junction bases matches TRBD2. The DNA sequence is TGTGCCAGCAGCTTGGTAAGCGGGAGTTACAATGAGCAGTTCTTC. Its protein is CASSLVSGSYNEQFF.